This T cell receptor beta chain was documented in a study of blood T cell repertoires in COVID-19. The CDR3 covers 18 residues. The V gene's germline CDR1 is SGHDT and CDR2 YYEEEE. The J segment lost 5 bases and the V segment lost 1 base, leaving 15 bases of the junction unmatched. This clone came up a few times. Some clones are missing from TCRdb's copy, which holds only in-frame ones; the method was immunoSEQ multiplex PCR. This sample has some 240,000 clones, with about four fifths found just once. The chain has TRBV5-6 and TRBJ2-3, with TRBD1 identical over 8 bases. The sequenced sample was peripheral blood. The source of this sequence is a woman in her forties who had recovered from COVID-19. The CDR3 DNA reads TGTGCCAGCAGCTTGATCCTGGCAGGGGGCCCCCTGGGAGATACGCAGTATTTT. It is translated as CASSLILAGGPLGDTQYF.